These 22 T cell receptor beta chains were sequenced from one sample in a study of shared T cell receptors in the human thymus. Repertoires were generated with immunoSEQ multiplex PCR, while TCRdb's copy carries only in-frame clones and drops some. The table lists about 660,000 clones, roughly 86% of them singletons. These records were also assigned to another study, of human thymus T cells.

Sequencing was done on a sample of thymocytes. The receptor source for this set is a boy in the first two years of life with a congenital heart defect.

J is TRBJ1-2 and V is TRBV7-9, with 8 bases identical to TRBD1. Germline V gene sequence: CDR1 SEHNR, CDR2 FQNEAQ (reference sequence). The CDR3 sequence is 15 residues long. Trimming removed 5 bases from V and 7 bases from J; junction bases left unmatched: 12. Here the CDR3 DNA reads TGTGCCAGCAGCCTCCGGACAGGGACGCCAAGTGGCTACACCTTC. Its translation: CASSLRTGTPSGYTF.

This clone was picked up a small number of times. The V gene is TRBV18, the J gene TRBJ2-5; 8 bases fit TRBD2. V lost 4 bases, J lost 1 base, and 8 bases stayed unmatched. Germline CDR1 and CDR2: KGHSH and LQKENI. This CDR3 comprises 16 residues. The CDR3 DNA is TGTGCCAGCTCACACCAAGCGGGAGTCTCCCAAGAGACCCAGTACTTC. Its protein is CASSHQAGVSQETQYF.

V is TRBV20-1 and J is TRBJ1-6; unclear D gene. V dropped 6 bases and J dropped 8 bases, with 8 bases sitting between them. Germline values: CDR1 DFQATT, CDR2 SNEGSKA (reference sequence). This CDR3 is 11 amino acids long. CDR3 sequence reads: CSAPRDSPLHF. The DNA for the CDR3 is TGCAGTGCCCCAAGAGATTCACCCCTCCACTTT.

The genes are TRBV7-8 and TRBJ2-1; TRBD1 is a possible D gene (6 bases). Germline lookup yields CDR1 SGHVS and CDR2 FQNEAQ. This CDR3 has 16 amino acids. The germline V and J ends were trimmed by 5 bases and 0 bases, with 14 bases remaining between them. CDR3 nucleotides: TGTGCCAGCAGCGACCGACAGGCAAGCTCCTACAATGAGCAGTTCTTC. It translates to CASSDRQASSYNEQFF.

The V gene is TRBV28, the J gene TRBJ1-4; a weak D match, TRBD1 (6 bases). The CDR3 has 18 residues. V was pared by 0 bases and J by 5 bases, with 19 bases between. Germline assignment: CDR1 MDHEN and CDR2 SYDVKM. The CDR3 is CASSLCVQRRGGNEKLFF. CDR3 coding DNA: TGTGCCAGCAGTTTATGCGTACAGCGTAGGGGGGGAAATGAAAAACTGTTTTTT.

This chain uses TRBV7-2 with TRBJ2-7, with D perhaps TRBD1 (6 bases). The CDR3 extends over 14 amino acids. In germline, CDR1 is SGHTA, CDR2 FQGNSA. With 6 bases removed from V and 1 base from J, the gap between germline ends came to 13 bases. CDR3 sequence (DNA): TGTGCCAGCAGTAACAGGGCAGGGTCCTACGAGCAGTACTTC. It yields the protein CASSNRAGSYEQYF.

This chain connects TRBV7-8 to TRBJ2-2, with TRBD1 matching 9 bases. There are 14 residues in the CDR3. V lost 7 bases and J lost 6; bases outside the gene matches: 6. Germline CDR1 is SGHVS and CDR2 is FQNEAQ. In DNA form, the CDR3 reads TGTGCCAGCACTCTCCGACAGGGGGCCGGGGAGCTGTTTTTT. It is translated as CASTLRQGAGELFF.

The chain has TRBV9 and TRBJ2-7, with 9 bases fitting TRBD1. CDR1 is SGDLS and CDR2 is YYNGEE in the germline V gene. The trim removed 3 bases at V and 0 bases at J, leaving 4 bases unmatched. The CDR3 is made up of 15 amino acids. The CDR3 DNA is TGTGCCAGCAGCGGGGGGACAGGGAGCTCCTACGAGCAGTACTTC. This encodes CASSGGTGSSYEQYF.

J is TRBJ2-2 and V is TRBV21-1; TRBD1 reflects the table's D call only, with no check against the DNA. TRBV21-1 is tagged as a pseudogene. CDR3 size: 17 residues. The CDR3 DNA follows: TGTGCCAGCACCCCTGGTGTGGCAGGGGCGATAAACGGGGAGCTGTTTTTT. It yields the protein CASTPGVAGAINGELFF.

This clone was counted between two and nine times. The chain is built from TRBV2 and TRBJ1-3, with a weak D call TRBD1 (5 bases). This CDR3 is 12 amino acids long. V was pared by 2 bases and J by 7 bases, with 6 bases between. The V gene's germline CDR1 is SNHLY and CDR2 FYNNEI. The CDR3 spells CASSERGNTIYF. Written as DNA, the CDR3 is TGTGCCAGCAGTGAAAGGGGTAACACCATATATTTT.

This clone turned up a few times. This rearrangement joins TRBV2 to TRBJ2-5; 14 nucleotides match TRBD2. The last part of the DNA fits TRBJ2-7 better; the J call may be wrong. Germline-derived CDR1 and CDR2 are SNHLY and FYNNEI. The length of the CDR3 is 15 residues. The CDR3 nucleotides read TGTGCCAGCAGTTCACCGGGACTAGCGGGAGTCGAGCAGTACTTC. Translation gives CASSSPGLAGVEQYF.

CDR3 protein: CASSVGAGGNYGYTF. The CDR3 DNA reads as TGTGCCAGCAGCGTAGGAGCAGGGGGCAACTATGGCTACACCTTC. The chain couples TRBV9 to TRBJ1-2; 8 positions agree with TRBD1. The germline gives CDR1 SGDLS, CDR2 YYNGEE. CDR3 length: 15 residues. V shed 0 bases, J shed 2 bases, and the junction held 3 bases outside the gene matches. The complete variable domain, with remaining parts taken from reference TRBV9 and TRBJ1-2, reads DSGVTQTPKHLITATGQRVTLRCSPRSGDLSVYWYQQSLDQGLQFLIQYYNGEERAKGNILERFSAQQFPDLHSELNLSSLELGDSALYFCASSVGAGGNYGYTFGSGTRLTVV.

The V call is TRBV29-1, the J call TRBJ2-1, with 7 positions matching TRBD2. Germline CDR1 reads SQVTM; CDR2 reads ANQGSEA. The junction had 15 bases not matched to a gene; V was cut back by 6 bases and J by 7 bases. CDR3 size: 15 residues. DNA of the CDR3: TGCAGCGTCCGACCCCCACGCGGGAGTCGGAATGAGCAGTTCTTC. Translation gives CSVRPPRGSRNEQFF.

This clone was recorded a few times. The chain combines TRBV27 with TRBJ2-5; TRBD1 is a possible D gene (5 bases). The CDR3 is made up of 14 amino acids. Looked up from germline, CDR1 is MNHEY and CDR2 is SMNVEV (reference sequence). V lost 3 bases and J 3 bases, leaving 11 bases between the germline ends. The CDR3 protein is CASSFGAQEETQYF. The CDR3 nucleotides read TGTGCCAGCAGTTTTGGGGCACAGGAAGAGACCCAGTACTTC.

This chain connects TRBV5-1 to TRBJ2-2, with a possible D match to TRBD1 (6 bases). This CDR3 has 15 residues. V gave up 7 bases and J gave up 4 bases, with 17 bases separating them. Germline CDR1 SGHRS, CDR2 YFSETQ. CDR3 sequence reads: CASASRGRSTGELFF. As DNA, the CDR3 is TGCGCCAGCGCTTCCAGGGGTCGAAGCACCGGGGAGCTGTTTTTT.

The genes are TRBV4-3 and TRBJ2-2, with D possibly being TRBD1 (6 bases). CDR1 is LGHNA and CDR2 is YSLEER in the germline V gene. Deletions cut 0 bases from V and 3 bases from J, with 17 bases between. CDR3 length equals 18 residues. CDR3 in amino acids: CASSQETPGTQDTGELFF. CDR3 sequence (DNA): TGCGCCAGCAGCCAAGAAACACCCGGGACACAGGACACCGGGGAGCTGTTTTTT.

The chain links TRBV5-6 to TRBJ2-1; TRBD2 aligns across 11 bases. The ends lost 4 bases at V and 0 bases at J; junction bases unmatched: 9. CDR3 length: 18 amino acids. Looked up from germline, CDR1 is SGHDT and CDR2 is YYEEEE. CDR3 loop: CASSEGTSGPFSYNEQFF. CDR3 coding DNA: TGTGCCAGCAGCGAAGGGACTAGCGGACCCTTCTCCTACAATGAGCAGTTCTTC. The variable domain in full, with the rest retrieved from reference TRBV5-6 and TRBJ2-1, is DAGVTQSPTHLIKTRGQQVTLRCSPKSGHDTVSWYQQALGQGPQFIFQYYEEEERQRGNFPDRFSGHQFPNYSSELNVNALLLGDSALYLCASSEGTSGPFSYNEQFFGPGTRLTVL.

V and J are TRBV4-1 and TRBJ2-1, with 14 bases fitting TRBD2. This CDR3 has 19 amino acids. CDR1 is MGHRA and CDR2 is YSYEKL in the germline V gene. The J segment lost 6 bases and the V segment lost 1 base, leaving 11 bases of the junction unmatched. CDR3 sequence reads: CASSQAGTSGSLLCNEQFF. The DNA for the CDR3 is TGCGCCAGCAGCCAAGCCGGGACTAGCGGGAGCCTACTGTGCAATGAGCAGTTCTTC.

The chain carries TRBV4-3 and TRBJ1-3; D not certain. This CDR3 comprises 15 residues. The germline V gene has CDR1 LGHNA and CDR2 YSLEER. V lost 1 base and J 2 bases, leaving 9 bases between the germline ends. The CDR3 DNA is TGCGCCAGCAGCCAAGGTCAGGCAGCTGGAAACACCATATATTTT. Its translation: CASSQGQAAGNTIYF.

This rearrangement joins TRBV7-6 to TRBJ2-2; D gene uncertain. The CDR3 totals 16 residues. Germline V lookup: CDR1 SGHVS, CDR2 FNYEAQ. Trimming shortened V by 4 bases and J by 2 bases, and 14 bases separated the two germline ends. Here the CDR3 reads CASSSPEEDNTGELFF. CDR3 sequence (DNA): TGTGCCAGCAGCTCACCAGAGGAAGATAACACCGGGGAGCTGTTTTTT.

The V call is TRBV4-1, the J call TRBJ1-1, with TRBD1 identical over 12 bases. The CDR3 spans 18 residues. Per the germline V gene, CDR1 is MGHRA and CDR2 is YSYEKL. V lost 8 bases and J lost 1; bases outside the gene matches: 14. CDR3 DNA: TGCGCCAGCGGGGACAGGGGGCGCGGCTGGGCCTCGAACACTGAAGCTTTCTTT. Protein product: CASGDRGRGWASNTEAFF.

A few counts support this clone. This chain joins TRBV4-3 and TRBJ1-6; tentatively, D is TRBD1 (5 bases). Looked up from germline, CDR1 is LGHNA and CDR2 is YSLEER. CDR3 length: 13 residues. The V end lost 3 bases, the J end lost 7 bases, and 7 bases lay between the germline ends. CDR3 region: CASSHQGNSPLHF. The CDR3, as DNA: TGCGCCAGCAGCCATCAGGGAAATTCACCCCTCCACTTT.